The rows below give T cell receptor beta chains drawn from one sample of a study of T-cell memory formation after mild COVID-19. One entry per CDR3 protein, called by TCRdb with MiXCR from the 5' RACE reads. Found here are approximately 210,000 distinct CDR3 sequences, over 9.5% of them singletons; the top ten hold 2.5% to 3.5%. The sequenced material came from PBMCs or a T cell subset sorted from them (not recorded which). These receptors all stem from a man younger than 35 who had mild COVID-19 (a few samples of this study predate the infection). Cell type and time point are not known. CDR3s include the opening cysteine and the closing phenylalanine or tryptophan. The D gene is left open where the match is weak. Rows may omit the clone size; those that give it use once, few, many or a size class.

TRBV6-5	.	TRBD1	TRBJ2-1	TGTGCCAGCAGTTTCCGCACTCCGGGACAGGGGGCAAGCTCCTACAATGAGCAGTTCTTC	CASSFRTPGQGASSYNEQFF
TRBV28	.	.	TRBJ2-7	TGTGCCAGCGGGGACCTCTACGAGCAGTACTTC	CASGDLYEQYF
TRBV30	.	.	TRBJ1-2	TGTGCCTGGAATGCAGGGCTTGCCTATGGCTACACCTTC	CAWNAGLAYGYTF
TRBV7-2	.	TRBD1	TRBJ2-3	TGTGCCGCAAAGGGACAGGGGGTATTAGATACGCAGTATTTT	CAAKGQGVLDTQYF
TRBV5-1	.	.	TRBJ2-3	TGCGCCAGCAGCACCAACAGCGCCTTAAGCACCAGTACGCAGTATTTT	CASSTNSALSTSTQYF
TRBV24-1	.	.	TRBJ1-3	TGTGCCACCAGTGTCACAGACTCCACTGGAAACACCATATATTTT	CATSVTDSTGNTIYF
TRBV10-3	.	.	TRBJ2-7	TGTGCCCTCCGATCGGGCTACGAGCAGTACTTC	CALRSGYEQYF
TRBV7-2	few	TRBD1	TRBJ2-7	TGTGCCAGCAGGGAGAGGACAGGGATCTCCTACGAGCAGTACTTC	CASRERTGISYEQYF
TRBV7-2	.	.	TRBJ1-5	TGTGCCAGCAGCTTAGTGGTGGGCCAGCCCCAGCATTTT	CASSLVVGQPQHF
TRBV19	.	.	TRBJ1-1	TGTGCCAGTAGTATAGACCGAGGGTTTCTGAACACTGAAGCTTTCTTT	CASSIDRGFLNTEAFF
TRBV5-4	few	.	TRBJ2-2	TGTGCCAGCAGCCAGGGGACCGGGGAGCTGTTTTTT	CASSQGTGELFF
TRBV7-2	.	.	TRBJ1-1	TGTGCCAGCAGCCATGGGAGGAGGACTGAAGCTTTCTTT	CASSHGRRTEAFF
TRBV2	.	.	TRBJ1-5	TGTGCCAGCAGTGAACTGAGTGTTCAGCCCCAGCATTTT	CASSELSVQPQHF
TRBV20-1	.	.	TRBJ2-1	TGCAGTACCGGGGGCTATGTCTACAATGAGCAGTTCTTC	CSTGGYVYNEQFF
TRBV5-1	few	TRBD2	TRBJ2-7	TGCGCCAGCAGCTCCCAGAGTAGCGGGGGGGCCACCTCCTACGAGCAGTACTTC	CASSSQSSGGATSYEQYF
TRBV27	.	TRBD1	TRBJ1-2	TGTGCCAGCAGACCCACAGGGGGAACGGGCTACACCTTC	CASRPTGGTGYTF
TRBV18	.	.	TRBJ2-1	TGTGCCAGCTCAAGGGGGGACCTATACAATGAGCAGTTCTTC	CASSRGDLYNEQFF
TRBV20-1	.	.	TRBJ1-1	TGCAGTGCTAGGGTCCCCAGGTCTGAAGCTTTCTTT	CSARVPRSEAFF
TRBV7-2	.	TRBD1	TRBJ1-2	TGTGCCAGCAGCTTATTACAGGGGGACGGCTACACCTTC	CASSLLQGDGYTF
TRBV24-1	few	.	TRBJ1-5	TGTGCCACCAGTGCCCTGGACAAGGCGAACTATAGCAATCAGCCCCAGCATTTT	CATSALDKANYSNQPQHF
TRBV9	many	.	TRBJ2-1	TGTGCCAGCAGCGTAGGGACTCGTTCCTACAATGAGCAGTTCTTC	CASSVGTRSYNEQFF
TRBV5-1	.	TRBD1	TRBJ2-1	TGCGCCAGCAGCGAGACAGGGGGCTCCTACAATGAGCAGTTCTTC	CASSETGGSYNEQFF
TRBV29-1	.	.	TRBJ1-4	TGCAGCGTGGGGGAATTGTATGAAAAACTGTTTTTT	CSVGELYEKLFF
TRBV12-3/TRBV12-4	few	.	TRBJ1-2	TGTGCCAGCAGTTTATTCACCTACAGGGCTAACTATGGCTACACCTTC	CASSLFTYRANYGYTF
TRBV3-1	many	TRBD2	TRBJ2-4	TGTGCCAGCAGCGGTCGGGACCGCGGGGGATGGAACATTCAGTACTTC	CASSGRDRGGWNIQYF
TRBV13	few	TRBD2	TRBJ2-1	TGTGCCAGCAGCTTAGCTAGCGGGGCCAACAATGAGCAGTTCTTC	CASSLASGANNEQFF
TRBV15	few	TRBD1	TRBJ2-3	TGTGCCTCCTCACCGGGACAGGGACCAGATACGCAGTATTTT	CASSPGQGPDTQYF
TRBV5-1	many	.	TRBJ2-1	TGCGCCAGCAGCTTGGAGACGGGGTTGAATGAGCAGTTCTTC	CASSLETGLNEQFF
TRBV20-1	.	TRBD2	TRBJ2-5	TGCAGTGCTAGAGGATTGGCTAGCGGGGGGGCCGGGGAGACCCAGTACTTC	CSARGLASGGAGETQYF